The sequence of this TCR beta chain was determined in a study of monozygotic twins with inflammatory bowel disease (dated by TCRdb to the late 2010s). Study-level background: A total of 28 monozygotic twin pairs were included in the full study, comprising nine German pairs (four IBD-concordant, five IBD-discordant) and 19 IBD-discordant Danish pairs. Disease-associated traits were sought mainly through comparisons between IBD patients and their genetically identical healthy co-twins within discordant pairs. Each individual had, on average, about 151 000 unique TCRalpha sequences and 181 000 unique TCRbeta sequences available for analysis.

Spanning cysteine to phenylalanine, the CDR3 consists of 14 amino acids. No DNA sequence was recorded. CDR1 and CDR2 are read off the germline V gene (reference sequence) as LNHNV and YYDKDF. The library was produced with 5' RACE. The input for every TCR library was 3,500 to 4,000 ng of total RNA. For each sample, cDNA was synthesized in eight separate reactions using SMARTScribe reverse transcriptase. During cDNA synthesis, template switching was used to introduce unique molecular identifiers that contained a 6-nucleotide sample barcode. TCRalpha and TCRbeta cDNA was amplified by two nested PCRs of around 16 and 10 cycles, with bead purification after each PCR. Before amplification, cDNA was treated with uracil DNA-glycosylase and purified using the QIAquick PCR purification kit. In the second PCR, Illumina TruSeq-compatible adapters and sample-specific barcodes were added. TapeStation and Qubit were used to check library quality and concentration, and roughly 5.5 ng of each library was pooled. Sequencing of the pooled libraries was done on an Illumina HiSeq2500 single-index Rapid Run using custom sequencing primers and 2 x 100 bp reads. Regarding the original processing steps: PCR and sequencing errors were corrected by UMI-based consensus assembly using MiGEC version 1.2.6. V(D)J alignment, clonotype assembly and CDR3 extraction were performed with MiXCR version 2.1.1. Normalisation of gene usage, clonotype sharing and MAIT/NKT TCR abundance was achieved by analysing the top 1000, 10 000 and 20 000 clonotypes per sample. Diversity was computed as the inverse Simpson index with the vegan R package after downsampling to 27 000 UMIs. Paired Mann-Whitney U tests on discordant twin pairs were used, with Benjamini-Hochberg multiple-testing correction. TCRdb reprocessed the reads and provides one entry for every CDR3 protein sequence; no DNA is given. These V and J calls derive from TCRdb rather than the authors' analysis. The sample has 350,000 to 550,000 distinct CDR3 sequences on record. The ten biggest clones cover 2.4% of the sample.

From each donor, a roughly 2.7 ml peripheral blood sample was collected into PAXgene tubes and stored at -80 degrees C. Without any T cell sorting, total RNA was extracted from whole blood using the PAXgene blood miRNA kit on an automated QIAcube. Peripheral blood from monozygotic twin pairs concordant or discordant for inflammatory bowel disease was subjected to deep TCRalpha and TCRbeta repertoire profiling with unique molecular barcoding. Smoking habits were recorded for all twin pairs, and individuals were classified as current, former or never smokers. As to this clonotype: Its antigen has not been determined.

Overall study outcomes, separate from this receptor: Because patients were on differing immunosuppressive treatments, the repertoires may have picked up extra background noise and inter-individual variability. The analysis was unable to tell different T cell subtypes apart. Fewer clonotypes were shared with other individuals by IBD patients than by healthy twins, most markedly in patients showing signs of disease activity. No difference in repertoire similarity was observed between concordant and discordant twins, possibly owing to limited statistical power. No single strong signal or clonotype linked to IBD turned up in the results, so the idea that one exists was not supported. IBD patients had lower TCRbeta repertoire diversity, measured by the inverse Simpson index, than their healthy co-twins.

This chain joins TRBV15 to TRBJ1-1; TCRdb picks TRBD1, but there is no DNA to check that call. The clonotype was recovered from a human donor with ulcerative colitis or Crohn's disease, or a healthy co-twin of an affected twin (not recorded which). Specimen: blood. For the CDR3, the sequence is CATSTDRANTEAFF.